The 2 T cell receptor beta chains presented below share a single source sample, sequenced in a study of T cells in women clearing cervical HPV infection. The assay was immunoSEQ multiplex PCR, and TCRdb's table has in-frame clones only and misses some. The sample totals more than 20,000 clones. The sample taken for sequencing was blood buffy coat. All receptors derive from a woman aged 18-69 years with a cervical HPV16 infection that either progressed to CIN3+ or cleared (not recorded which).

As for this clone: Read data end 3 residues before the CDR3 end; the end is taken from the germline J gene. The genes are TRBV20-1 and TRBJ2-3; the match to TRBD1 covers 7 bases. CDR1 is DFQATT, CDR2 SNEGSKA, per germline (reference sequence). V trimming: 1 base; J trimming: 0 bases; junction bases outside the gene matches: 1. The CDR3 sequence is 14 residues long. CDR3 protein: CSARAGGSTDTQYF. CDR3 bases read: TGCAGTGCTAGAGCAGGGGGTAGCACAGATACG.

A note on this clone: The read terminates 3 residues ahead of where the CDR3 ends, so the germline J gene completes it. The chain joins TRBV19 to TRBJ1-2; D is ambiguous. Germline CDR1 is LNHDA and CDR2 is SQIVND (reference sequence). This CDR3 spans 19 amino acids. The sequenced CDR3 bases are TGTGCCAGTAGTATAGCGTGGACTAGCGGGGTCGCGAAAACAGATACC. Protein product: CASSIAWTSGVAKTDT. The whole CDR3 region reads CASSIAWTSGVAKTDTYTF.